One and the same sample provided the 2 T cell receptor beta chains below, sequenced in a study of sequential checkpoint blockade in melanoma. The treatment here: randomized to nivolumab then ipilimumab (arm A) or the reverse (arm B). Data came from immunoSEQ multiplex PCR; TCRdb stores just in-frame clones and leaves some out. The top ten hold 15% to 20% of the sample, which has 14,000 or so clones, more than 45% seen once. This sample comprised CD8+ T cells sorted from blood (inferred from file names), obtained from a patient given nivolumab and ipilimumab in sequence. Source of these receptors: a human donor with melanoma.

The chain recombines TRBV27 with TRBJ2-1; 9 positions match TRBD2. V lost 5 bases to trimming and J lost 2 bases; unmatched junction nucleotides: 7. Germline V gene sequence: CDR1 MNHEY, CDR2 SMNVEV (reference sequence). CDR3 length equals 16 residues. CDR3 nucleotide sequence: TGTGCCAGCAGTCCTGGGGTAGCGGGAGCCTACAATGAGCAGTTCTTC. This encodes CASSPGVAGAYNEQFF.

This chain joins TRBV28 and TRBJ1-5; D not certain. Germline V gene lookup returns CDR1 MDHEN and CDR2 SYDVKM. This CDR3 has 14 residues. Trimming removed 5 bases at V and 5 bases at J, with 13 bases between. For the CDR3, the DNA is TGTGCCAGCAGTGGCCGACGGGAACATCAGCCCCAGCATTTT. The encoded protein is CASSGRREHQPQHF.